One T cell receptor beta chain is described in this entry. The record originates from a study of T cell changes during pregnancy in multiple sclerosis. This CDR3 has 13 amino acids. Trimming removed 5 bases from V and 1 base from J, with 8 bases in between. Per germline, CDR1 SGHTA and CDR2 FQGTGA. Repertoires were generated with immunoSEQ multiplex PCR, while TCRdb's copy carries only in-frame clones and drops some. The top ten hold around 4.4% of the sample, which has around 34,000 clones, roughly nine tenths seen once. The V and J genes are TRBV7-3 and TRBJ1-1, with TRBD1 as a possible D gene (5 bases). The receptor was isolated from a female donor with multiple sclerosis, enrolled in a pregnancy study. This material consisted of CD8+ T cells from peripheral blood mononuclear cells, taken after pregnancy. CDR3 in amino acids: CASSRTGNTEAFF. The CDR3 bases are TGTGCCAGCAGCCGCACAGGGAACACTGAAGCTTTCTTT. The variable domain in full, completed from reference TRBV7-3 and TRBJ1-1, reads GAGVSQTPSNKVTEKGKYVELRCDPISGHTALYWYRQSLGQGPEFLIYFQGTGAADDSGLPNDRFFAVRPEGSVSTLKIQRTERGDSAVYLCASSRTGNTEAFFGQGTRLTVV.